The sequence of this T cell receptor (beta chain) was determined in a study of identifying expanded T cells in peripheral blood. The germline V gene has CDR1 MNHEY and CDR2 SMNVEV (reference sequence). The CDR3 is made up of 15 amino acids. V shed 2 bases and J shed 6 bases, with 16 bases lying between them. On this clone itself: Its target is not known.

Libraries were prepared by immunoSEQ multiplex PCR; TCRdb keeps only in-frame clonotypes and omits some of them. The table lists around 60,000 clones, under 85% of them singletons. Whole-study results and caveats: Approximately 1.1 clones differed between technical replicates, versus around 15 and 19 over time. Variance in clone template counts between approximately two-week samples significantly increased with total template count across all healthy donors.

Sequencing was carried out using blood. The clonotype originates from a person aged 18-70 years in good health. The V call is TRBV27, the J call TRBJ1-2, with a possible D match to TRBD1 (5 bases). The CDR3 sequence is CASSLRRTRDDGYTF. The CDR3 bases are TGTGCCAGCAGTTTAAGGAGAACTCGGGACGATGGCTACACCTTC.